The present T cell receptor (beta chain) was sequenced within a study of PD-L1 blockade in urothelial cancer. As for the study in general: Of 28 to 35 patients, around 25 were males with bladder-origin urothelial cancer. Patients' histories included 0 to 3 prior chemotherapy regimens.

This sample's time point: peripheral blood 6 weeks after treatment start. Patients in the study were battling locally advanced or metastatic urothelial carcinoma. The J segment lost 8 bases and the V segment lost 3 bases, leaving 11 bases of the junction unmatched. CDR3 length equals 16 residues. CDR1 KGHSH and CDR2 LQKENI come from the germline V gene. Every PCR was spiked with synthetic TCR analog templates. Profiling relied on immunoSEQ multiplex PCR, and the TCRdb table lists in-frame clones only, not all of them. Of some 30,000 clones detected, about 80% appear once; the ten largest clones hold 3% to 4%.

The TCR sequence derives from a man between 65 and 79 years old with urothelial cancer. V is TRBV18 and J is TRBJ1-2, with 11 bases identical to TRBD1. This specimen consisted of PBMCs, obtained around atezolizumab (anti-PD-L1) treatment. The CDR3 reads CASSPLAGTGGGGYTF. CDR3 in DNA: TGTGCCAGCTCACCGTTGGCCGGGACAGGGGGAGGAGGCTACACCTTC.